Presented here are 17 T cell receptor beta chains from one specimen sequenced in a study of technical replicates of blood from several donors. Assay: immunoSEQ multiplex PCR; the TCRdb copy retains only in-frame clones and omits some. This table holds over 55,000 clones, around 87% found once. Sequences were obtained from PBMCs. The receptors shown here come from a human donor in good health. Some clones in this sample may be carry-over from other donors' samples.

The chain carries TRBV7-3 and TRBJ2-5; possible D gene TRBD2, 6 bases. The CDR3 has 13 residues. The germline V gene has CDR1 SGHTA and CDR2 FQGTGA. V lost 2 bases and J 5 bases, leaving 9 bases between the germline ends. The CDR3, as DNA: TGTGCCAGCAGCTTAGGCGGGGAGGAGACCCAGTACTTC. This codes for CASSLGGEETQYF.

The J gene is TRBJ2-5, the V gene TRBV7-2; D possibly corresponds to TRBD2 (5 bases). The CDR3 spans 13 residues. V was cut by 5 bases and J by 6 bases, with 13 bases left in between. CDR1 is SGHTA, CDR2 FQGNSA, per germline. The CDR3, as DNA: TGTGCCAGCAGCCCCGGACTGGTGAAGACCCAGTACTTC. Encoded protein: CASSPGLVKTQYF.

The chain combines TRBV7-8 with TRBJ2-7; 11 bases line up with TRBD1. Germline-derived CDR1 and CDR2 are SGHVS and FQNEAQ. This CDR3 spans 17 amino acids. The ends lost 4 bases at V and 2 bases at J; junction bases unmatched: 10. For the CDR3, the DNA is TGTGCCAGCAGCTCCTCAAGCCCGGGACAGGGGGCCTACGAGCAGTACTTC. Amino acids: CASSSSSPGQGAYEQYF. Complete variable domain (other parts from reference TRBV7-8 and TRBJ2-7): GAGVSQSPRYKVAKRGQDVALRCDPISGHVSLFWYQQALGQGPEFLTYFQNEAQLDKSGLPSDRFFAERPEGSVSTLKIQRTQQEDSAVYLCASSSSSPGQGAYEQYFGPGTRLTVT.

Only one count was recorded for this clone. The gene calls are TRBV2 and TRBJ2-2; D is ambiguous. Germline values: CDR1 SNHLY, CDR2 FYNNEI. This CDR3 is built from 12 residues. V was shortened by 10 bases and J by 0 bases, with 6 bases between the two germline ends. CDR3 sequence reads: CATGANTGELFF. The DNA for the CDR3 is TGTGCCACCGGTGCGAACACCGGGGAGCTGTTTTTT.

The J gene is TRBJ2-5, the V gene TRBV14; 10 nucleotides line up with TRBD2. Per germline, CDR1 SGHDN and CDR2 FVKESK. V dropped 0 bases and J dropped 1; count of bases not matched to a gene: 17. This CDR3 contains 21 residues. The CDR3 DNA reads as TGTGCCAGCAGCCAAGATTTGGTGAGGGGGCTAGCGGGAGAGATCCAAGAGACCCAGTACTTC. Its protein is CASSQDLVRGLAGEIQETQYF. The variable domain in full, with the rest retrieved from reference TRBV14 and TRBJ2-5, is EAGVTQFPSHSVIEKGQTVTLRCDPISGHDNLYWYRRVMGKEIKFLLHFVKESKQDESGMPNNRFLAERTGGTYSTLKVQPAELEDSGVYFCASSQDLVRGLAGEIQETQYFGPGTRLLVL.

This clone was detected once. The J gene is TRBJ1-1, the V gene TRBV4-3; TRBD1 matches at 7 bases. This CDR3 region has 17 residues. Germline CDR1 LGHNA, CDR2 YSLEER. The V segment lost 3 bases and the J segment 1 base; nucleotides outside the gene matches: 11. Here the CDR3 reads CASSQEKNRGWNTEAFF. CDR3 DNA sequence: TGCGCCAGCAGCCAGGAGAAGAACAGGGGCTGGAACACTGAAGCTTTCTTT.

By sample fraction, this clone is medium-sized (0.01 to 0.1%). The genes are TRBV6-6 and TRBJ1-1; the match to TRBD1 covers 7 bases. The junction had 5 bases not matched to a gene; V was cut back by 6 bases and J by 1 base. Germline V gene sequence: CDR1 MNHNY, CDR2 SVGAGI (reference sequence). The CDR3 totals 14 residues. The CDR3 DNA reads as TGTGCCAGCAGGCAACAGGGGACGAACACTGAAGCTTTCTTT. Amino acids: CASRQQGTNTEAFF.

The chain couples TRBV6-4 to TRBJ1-2; D perhaps matches TRBD1 (6 bases). There are 14 residues in the CDR3. Germline loops: CDR1 MRHNA, CDR2 SNTAGT. Trimming cost V 3 bases and J 8 bases, with 16 bases left between them. CDR3 amino acids: CASSDTGQPGGYTF. CDR3 nucleotides: TGTGCCAGCAGTGATACAGGACAGCCAGGCGGCTACACCTTC.

This chain links TRBV7-9 with TRBJ2-7; 8 nucleotides line up with TRBD1. The V segment lost 5 bases and the J segment 4 bases; nucleotides outside the gene matches: 7. The V gene's germline CDR1 is SEHNR and CDR2 FQNEAQ (reference sequence). There are 14 residues in the CDR3. The CDR3 protein is CASSTPGTGYEQYF. CDR3 DNA: TGTGCCAGCAGCACCCCCGGGACAGGTTACGAGCAGTACTTC.

The rearrangement joins TRBV7-9 to TRBJ2-5; D unclear. Trimming left V 0 bases short and J 1 base short, with 9 bases between. The germline CDR1 and CDR2 sequences are SEHNR and FQNEAQ (reference sequence). This CDR3 contains 15 residues. As DNA, the CDR3 is TGTGCCAGCAGCTTAGCTTCGCAGTTCCAAGAGACCCAGTACTTC. Translated, it gives CASSLASQFQETQYF.

The gene calls are TRBV4-3 and TRBJ2-7; 9 bases align to TRBD1. V shed 0 bases, J shed 3 bases, and the junction held 3 bases outside the gene matches. CDR3 size: 15 residues. CDR1 is LGHNA, CDR2 YSLEER, per germline. The DNA for the CDR3 is TGCGCCAGCAGCCAAGAGGGGACAGGGCTCTACGAGCAGTACTTC. It specifies CASSQEGTGLYEQYF.

This chain uses TRBV2 with TRBJ1-6; possible D gene TRBD1, 5 bases. V gave up 6 bases and J gave up 6 bases, with 9 bases separating them. The length of the CDR3 is 13 residues. In germline, CDR1 is SNHLY, CDR2 FYNNEI. For the CDR3, the DNA is TGTGCCAGCAGAGACAGAACTAATTCACCCCTCCACTTT. It codes for CASRDRTNSPLHF.

The chain recombines TRBV4-1 with TRBJ2-5, with 7 bases matching TRBD2. The CDR3 runs to 19 residues. Germline CDR1 MGHRA, CDR2 YSYEKL. The V gene end was trimmed by 0 bases and the J gene end by 0 bases; junction bases not matched to a gene: 13. This chain's CDR3 is CASSQDTSVGDYNQETQYF. CDR3 DNA: TGCGCCAGCAGCCAAGATACTTCAGTTGGGGACTATAACCAAGAGACCCAGTACTTC.

The table lists this clone with a count of one. The rearrangement joins TRBV11-2 to TRBJ2-3; tentative D call: TRBD2 (6 bases). Germline CDR1 is SGHAT and CDR2 is FQNNGV. This CDR3 has 16 amino acids. Trimming cost V 5 bases and J 4 bases, with 19 bases left between them. The CDR3 protein is CASSKRTTSISDTQYF. The CDR3 DNA follows: TGTGCCAGCAGCAAACGGACTACCTCAATTTCAGATACGCAGTATTTT.

V gene TRBV7-8 combines with J gene TRBJ1-2; perhaps TRBD1 as D (5 bases). V dropped 3 bases and J dropped 8 bases, with 13 bases sitting between them. The V gene's germline CDR1 is SGHVS and CDR2 FQNEAQ. CDR3 length equals 13 residues. The CDR3, as DNA: TGTGCCAGCAGCTTTACTCAGGGTTTGGGCTACACCTTC. Protein sequence: CASSFTQGLGYTF.

CDR3 in amino acids: CASSPGTWGGGYTF. The CDR3, as DNA: TGTGCCAGCAGCCCAGGGACTTGGGGAGGCGGCTACACCTTC. The chain links TRBV7-9 to TRBJ1-2; tentatively, D is TRBD1 (5 bases). The ends were cut back, 5 bases at V and 8 bases at J, with 18 bases in the middle. This CDR3 comprises 14 residues. Looked up from germline, CDR1 is SEHNR and CDR2 is FQNEAQ (reference sequence).

The rearrangement links TRBV5-1 to TRBJ1-2, with D possibly TRBD1 on 5 matching bases. CDR1 SGHRS and CDR2 YFSETQ come from the germline V gene. This CDR3 comprises 13 residues. The germline V and J ends were trimmed by 3 bases and 1 base, with 7 bases remaining between them. CDR3 DNA sequence: TGCGCCAGCAGCTACGACAGTAACTATGGCTACACCTTC. Amino acids: CASSYDSNYGYTF.